This TCR beta chain was identified during a study of blood T cell repertoires in COVID-19. The V segment lost 6 bases and the J segment 7 bases; nucleotides outside the gene matches: 10. The CDR3 has 15 amino acids. The germline CDR1 and CDR2 sequences are MNHEY and SMNVEV (reference sequence). Some clones are missing from TCRdb's copy, which holds only in-frame ones; the method was immunoSEQ multiplex PCR. Here the sample spans approximately 80,000 clones, approximately 85% being singletons. This clonotype originated in a human donor in a cohort sampled during active COVID-19. Sequencing input: peripheral blood. The chain uses TRBV27 and TRBJ1-4; the match to TRBD1 covers 8 bases. The CDR3 DNA reads as TGTGCCAGCAGCTGGGGGACAGGCGTGGGTGAAAAACTGTTTTTT. It codes for CASSWGTGVGEKLFF.